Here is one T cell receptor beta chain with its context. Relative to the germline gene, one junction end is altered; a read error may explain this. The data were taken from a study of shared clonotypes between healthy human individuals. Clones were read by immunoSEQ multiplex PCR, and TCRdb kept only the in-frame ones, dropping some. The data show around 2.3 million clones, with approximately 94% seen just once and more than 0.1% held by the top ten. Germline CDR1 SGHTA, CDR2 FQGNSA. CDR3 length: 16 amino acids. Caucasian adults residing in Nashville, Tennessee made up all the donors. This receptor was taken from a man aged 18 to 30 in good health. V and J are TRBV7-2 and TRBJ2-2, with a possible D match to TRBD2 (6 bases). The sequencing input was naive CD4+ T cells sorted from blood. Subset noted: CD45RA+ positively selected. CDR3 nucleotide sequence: TGTGCCAGCAGCTTAGCCGTGACACAGGCAACCGGGGGGCTGTTTTTT. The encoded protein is CASSLAVTQATGGLFF.